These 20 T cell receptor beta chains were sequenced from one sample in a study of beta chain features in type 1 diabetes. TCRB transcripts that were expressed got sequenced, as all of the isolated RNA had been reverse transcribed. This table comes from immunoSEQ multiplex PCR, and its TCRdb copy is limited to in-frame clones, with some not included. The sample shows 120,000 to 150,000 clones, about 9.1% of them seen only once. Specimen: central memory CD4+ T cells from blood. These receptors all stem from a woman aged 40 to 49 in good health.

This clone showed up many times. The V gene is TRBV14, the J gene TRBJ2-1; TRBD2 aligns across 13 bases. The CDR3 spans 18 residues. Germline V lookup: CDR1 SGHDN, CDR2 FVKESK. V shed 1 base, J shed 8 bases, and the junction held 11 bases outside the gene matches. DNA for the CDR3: TGTGCCAGCAGCCAAGGACTAGCGGGGGGCCGACAGAGGGATGAGCAGTTCTTC. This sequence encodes CASSQGLAGGRQRDEQFF.

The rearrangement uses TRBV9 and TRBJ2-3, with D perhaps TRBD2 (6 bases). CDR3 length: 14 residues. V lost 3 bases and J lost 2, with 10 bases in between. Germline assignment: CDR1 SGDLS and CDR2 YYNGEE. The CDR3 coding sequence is TGTGCCAGCAGCGCGCTAGCGTTCACAGATACGCAGTATTTT. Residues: CASSALAFTDTQYF. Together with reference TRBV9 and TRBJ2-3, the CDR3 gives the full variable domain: DSGVTQTPKHLITATGQRVTLRCSPRSGDLSVYWYQQSLDQGLQFLIQYYNGEERAKGNILERFSAQQFPDLHSELNLSSLELGDSALYFCASSALAFTDTQYFGPGTRLTVL.

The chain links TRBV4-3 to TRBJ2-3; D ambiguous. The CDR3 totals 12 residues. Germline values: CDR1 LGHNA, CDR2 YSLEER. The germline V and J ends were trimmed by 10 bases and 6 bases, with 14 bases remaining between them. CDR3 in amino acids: CATPTPSDTQYF. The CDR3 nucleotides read TGCGCCACACCTACCCCGTCCGATACGCAGTATTTT.

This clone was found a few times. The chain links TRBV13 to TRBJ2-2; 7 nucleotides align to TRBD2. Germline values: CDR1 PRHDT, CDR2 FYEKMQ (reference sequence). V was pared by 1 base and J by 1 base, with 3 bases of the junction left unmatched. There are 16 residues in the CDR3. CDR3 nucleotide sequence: TGTGCCAGCAGCTTAGAAAGCGGGGTGAACACCGGGGAGCTGTTTTTT. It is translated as CASSLESGVNTGELFF. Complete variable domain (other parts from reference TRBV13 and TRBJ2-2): AAGVIQSPRHLIKEKRETATLKCYPIPRHDTVYWYQQGPGQDPQFLISFYEKMQSDKGSIPDRFSAQQFSDYHSELNMSSLELGDSALYFCASSLESGVNTGELFFGEGSRLTVL.

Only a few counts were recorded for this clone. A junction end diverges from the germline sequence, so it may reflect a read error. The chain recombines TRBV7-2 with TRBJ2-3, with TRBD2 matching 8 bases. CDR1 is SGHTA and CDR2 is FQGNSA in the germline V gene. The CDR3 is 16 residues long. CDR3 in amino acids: CASSLARGGFLDTQYF. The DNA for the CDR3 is TGTGCCAGCAGCCTAGCCCGGGGGGGGTTTTTGGATACGCAGTATTTT.

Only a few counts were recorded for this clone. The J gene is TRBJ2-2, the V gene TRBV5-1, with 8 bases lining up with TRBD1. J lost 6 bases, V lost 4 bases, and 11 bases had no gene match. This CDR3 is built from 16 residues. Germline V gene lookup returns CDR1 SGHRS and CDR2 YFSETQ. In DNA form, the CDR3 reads TGCGCCAGCAGCCCAGGGGGCCACATCGGGGCCGGGGAGCTGTTTTTT. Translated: CASSPGGHIGAGELFF.

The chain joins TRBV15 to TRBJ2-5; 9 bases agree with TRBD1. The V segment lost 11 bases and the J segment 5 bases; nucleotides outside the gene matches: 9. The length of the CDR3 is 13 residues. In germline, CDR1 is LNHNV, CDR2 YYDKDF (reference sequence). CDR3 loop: CAPEQGAAETQYF. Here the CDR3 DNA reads TGTGCCCCGGAACAGGGGGCGGCGGAGACCCAGTACTTC.

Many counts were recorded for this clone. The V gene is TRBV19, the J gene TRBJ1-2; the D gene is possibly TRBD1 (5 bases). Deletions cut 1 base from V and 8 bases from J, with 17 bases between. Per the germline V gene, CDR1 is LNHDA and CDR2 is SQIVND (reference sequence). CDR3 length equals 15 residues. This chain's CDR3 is CASSIAAGHVAGYTF. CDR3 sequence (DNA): TGTGCCAGTAGTATAGCCGCCGGACATGTCGCGGGCTACACCTTC.

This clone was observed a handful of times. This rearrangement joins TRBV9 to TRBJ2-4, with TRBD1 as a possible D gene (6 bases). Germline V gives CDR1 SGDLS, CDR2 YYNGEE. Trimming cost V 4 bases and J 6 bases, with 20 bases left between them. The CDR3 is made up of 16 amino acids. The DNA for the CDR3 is TGTGCCAGCAGCCTCCACGCACAGGGTACGGTAAACATTCAGTACTTC. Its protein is CASSLHAQGTVNIQYF.

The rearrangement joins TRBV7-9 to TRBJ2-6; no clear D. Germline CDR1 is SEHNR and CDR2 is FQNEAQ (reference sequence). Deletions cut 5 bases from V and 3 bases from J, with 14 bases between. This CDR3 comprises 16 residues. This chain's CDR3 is CASSPKTRIGANVLTF. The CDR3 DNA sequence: TGTGCCAGCAGCCCAAAGACACGAATTGGGGCCAACGTCCTGACTTTC.

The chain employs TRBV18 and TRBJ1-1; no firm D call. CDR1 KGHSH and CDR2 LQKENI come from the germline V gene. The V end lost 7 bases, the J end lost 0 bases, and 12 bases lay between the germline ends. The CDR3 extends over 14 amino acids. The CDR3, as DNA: TGTGCCAGCTTCGGTAGTCCGATGAACACTGAAGCTTTCTTT. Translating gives CASFGSPMNTEAFF. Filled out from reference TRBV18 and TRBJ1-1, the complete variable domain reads NAGVMQNPRHLVRRRGQEARLRCSPMKGHSHVYWYRQLPEEGLKFMVYLQKENIIDESGMPKERFSAEFPKEGPSILRIQQVVRGDSAAYFCASFGSPMNTEAFFGQGTRLTVV.

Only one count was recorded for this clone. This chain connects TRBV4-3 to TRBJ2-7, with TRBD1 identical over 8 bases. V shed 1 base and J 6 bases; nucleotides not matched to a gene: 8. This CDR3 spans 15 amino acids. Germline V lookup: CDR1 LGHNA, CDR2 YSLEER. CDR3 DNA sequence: TGCGCCAGCAGCCAAGTTACAGGGGGAATGGTCGAGCAGTACTTC. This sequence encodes CASSQVTGGMVEQYF.

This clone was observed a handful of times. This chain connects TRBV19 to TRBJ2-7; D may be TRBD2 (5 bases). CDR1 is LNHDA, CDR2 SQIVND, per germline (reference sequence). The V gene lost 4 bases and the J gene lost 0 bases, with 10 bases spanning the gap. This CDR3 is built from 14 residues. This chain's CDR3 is CASSTGMSSYEQYF. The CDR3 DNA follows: TGTGCCAGTAGTACGGGGATGAGCTCCTACGAGCAGTACTTC.

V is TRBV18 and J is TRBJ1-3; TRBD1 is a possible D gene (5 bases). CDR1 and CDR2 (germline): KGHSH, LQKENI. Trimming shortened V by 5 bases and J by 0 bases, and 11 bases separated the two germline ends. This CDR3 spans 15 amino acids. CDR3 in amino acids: CASSIRADSGNTIYF. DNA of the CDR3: TGTGCCAGCTCAATCAGGGCCGACTCTGGAAACACCATATATTTT.

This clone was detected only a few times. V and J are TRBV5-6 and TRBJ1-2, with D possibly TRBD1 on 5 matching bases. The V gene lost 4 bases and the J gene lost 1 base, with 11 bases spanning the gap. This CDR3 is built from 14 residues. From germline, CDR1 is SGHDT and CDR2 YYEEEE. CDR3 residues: CASSAAQGNYGYTF. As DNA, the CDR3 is TGTGCCAGCAGCGCGGCGCAGGGTAACTATGGCTACACCTTC.

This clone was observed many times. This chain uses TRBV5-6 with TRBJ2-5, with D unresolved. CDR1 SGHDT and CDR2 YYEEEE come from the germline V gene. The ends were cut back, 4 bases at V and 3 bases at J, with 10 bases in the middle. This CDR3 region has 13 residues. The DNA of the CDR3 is TGTGCCAGCAGCGATGCAGGTGAAGAGACCCAGTACTTC. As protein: CASSDAGEETQYF.

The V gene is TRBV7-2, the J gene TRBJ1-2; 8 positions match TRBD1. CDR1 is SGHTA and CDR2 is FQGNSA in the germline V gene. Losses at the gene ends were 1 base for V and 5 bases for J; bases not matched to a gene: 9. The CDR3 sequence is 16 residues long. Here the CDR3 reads CASSLVVGQETYGYTF. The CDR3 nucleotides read TGTGCCAGCAGCTTAGTGGTGGGACAGGAGACATATGGCTACACCTTC.

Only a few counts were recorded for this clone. Written as DNA, the CDR3 is TGTGCCAGCAGCCCCCGACAGGGAAGAGAGACCCAGTACTTC. Amino acid sequence: CASSPRQGRETQYF. The chain has TRBV6-1 and TRBJ2-5; 7 bases match TRBD1. The CDR3 sequence is 14 residues long. The V segment lost 6 bases and the J segment 4 bases; nucleotides outside the gene matches: 8. Germline loops: CDR1 MNHNS, CDR2 SASEGT.

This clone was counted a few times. The DNA for the CDR3 is TGCGCCAGCAGCCAACTCGACAGGGCCTCACCCCTCCACTTT. Translated: CASSQLDRASPLHF. This chain joins TRBV4-3 and TRBJ1-6; the match to TRBD1 covers 7 bases. Per the germline V gene, CDR1 is LGHNA and CDR2 is YSLEER. The CDR3 is 14 residues long. V lost 2 bases to trimming and J lost 10 bases; unmatched junction nucleotides: 5.

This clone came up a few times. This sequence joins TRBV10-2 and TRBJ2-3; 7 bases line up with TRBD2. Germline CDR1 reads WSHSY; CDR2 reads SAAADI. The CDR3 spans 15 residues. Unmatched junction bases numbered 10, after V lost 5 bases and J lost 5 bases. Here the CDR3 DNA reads TGCGCCAGCAGTAAGCGGGGAACCCAGGGAGATACGCAGTATTTT. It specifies CASSKRGTQGDTQYF.